These 32 T cell receptor beta chains were all obtained from the same sample, sequenced in a study of molecular identifiers for immune sequencing clone quantification. MiXCR, run by TCRdb on the PCR reads, gives a single entry per CDR3 protein. Among about 320,000 distinct CDR3 sequences listed, about 22% were seen once. The sequenced sample was naive CD8+ T cells from blood, with Jurkat cell RNA spiked in. Subset described: FACS-sorted CD8+CD4-CCR7+CD45RA+ naive T cells. Every receptor here comes from a human donor in good health. Some libraries in this study had Jurkat cell RNA spiked in.

This clonotype occurred many times. The chain joins TRBV2 to TRBJ1-5, with D unresolved. This CDR3 comprises 14 residues. Trimming shortened V by 2 bases and J by 0 bases, and 5 bases separated the two germline ends. CDR1 and CDR2 (germline): SNHLY, FYNNEI. The chain's CDR3 is CASSERDSNQPQHF. DNA of the CDR3: TGTGCCAGCAGTGAACGCGATAGCAATCAGCCCCAGCATTTT.

This clonotype occurred many times. This sequence joins TRBV12-3 or TRBV12-4 and TRBJ2-3; maybe TRBD1 (6 bases). This CDR3 spans 16 amino acids. V lost 6 bases, J lost 5 bases, and 21 bases lay in between. The CDR3 nucleotides read TGTGCCAGCAGCAGCGATGCCGACAGGAATCAAGATACGCAGTATTTT. Protein: CASSSDADRNQDTQYF.

This clonotype was counted at least ten times. The V gene is TRBV28, the J gene TRBJ2-5, with 7 bases lining up with TRBD2. This CDR3 has 21 amino acids. Losses at the gene ends were 1 base for V and 4 bases for J; bases not matched to a gene: 24. CDR1 is MDHEN and CDR2 is SYDVKM in the germline V gene. The CDR3 nucleotides read TGTGCCAGCAGTTTATCCCCTCTCCTCTTCGGGAGGACGGGAGGAAGAGAGACCCAGTACTTC. Protein sequence: CASSLSPLLFGRTGGRETQYF.

The V and J genes are TRBV6-2 or TRBV6-3 and TRBJ2-7; D is unclear. The V end lost 3 bases, the J end lost 3 bases, and 9 bases lay between the germline ends. The CDR3 sequence is 13 residues long. The germline V gene has CDR1 MNHEY and CDR2 SVGEGT. The CDR3 is CASSYKGRYEQYF. The CDR3 bases are TGTGCCAGCAGTTATAAGGGCCGCTACGAGCAGTACTTC.

This clonotype was observed a handful of times. The chain combines TRBV13 with TRBJ1-2, with TRBD1 matching 12 bases. V shed 5 bases and J 8 bases; nucleotides not matched to a gene: 9. The length of the CDR3 is 15 residues. Germline values: CDR1 PRHDT, CDR2 FYEKMQ (reference sequence). The CDR3 DNA sequence: TGTGCCAGCAGCCTCACCCCCGGGACAGGGGGCGGCTACACCTTC. Translating gives CASSLTPGTGGGYTF.

This clonotype was observed at least ten times. This chain connects TRBV7-9 to TRBJ2-7; D ambiguous. The CDR3 is 13 residues long. V was shortened by 1 base and J by 4 bases, with 8 bases between the two germline ends. The germline V gene encodes CDR1 SEHNR and CDR2 FQNEAQ (reference sequence). Written as DNA, the CDR3 is TGTGCCAGCAGCTTAGACCCGGAGTACGAGCAGTACTTC. It encodes CASSLDPEYEQYF. Full variable domain (remainder filled in from reference TRBV7-9 and TRBJ2-7): DTGVSQNPRHKITKRGQNVTFRCDPISEHNRLYWYRQTLGQGPEFLTYFQNEAQLEKSRLLSDRFSAERPKGSFSTLEIQRTEQGDSAMYLCASSLDPEYEQYFGPGTRLTVT.

This clonotype occurred many times. This rearrangement joins TRBV20-1 to TRBJ1-1; 9 bases are a match to TRBD1. Per the germline V gene, CDR1 is DFQATT and CDR2 is SNEGSKA (reference sequence). V shed 6 bases and J 4 bases; nucleotides not matched to a gene: 6. The CDR3 sequence is 13 residues long. The CDR3 sequence: CSAPGQGPTEAFF. Written as DNA, the CDR3 is TGCAGTGCCCCGGGACAGGGCCCCACTGAAGCTTTCTTT.

As to this clonotype: A clone one base away is much larger, so this may be a read error. The chain is built from TRBV27 and TRBJ1-1; D may be TRBD1 (5 bases). The length of the CDR3 is 14 residues. The ends were cut back, 4 bases at V and 1 base at J, with 10 bases in the middle. Germline V gene lookup returns CDR1 MNHEY and CDR2 SMNVEV (reference sequence). Written as DNA, the CDR3 is TGTGCCAGCAGTTCATTAACAGGGAACACTGAAGCTTTCTTT. Translation gives CASSSLTGNTEAFF.

This clonotype was counted ten times or more. The V call is TRBV2, the J call TRBJ2-7; D assignment may be TRBD1 or TRBD2 (5 bases each). Germline CDR1 is SNHLY and CDR2 is FYNNEI. The length of the CDR3 is 13 residues. V was pared by 4 bases and J by 1 base, with 8 bases between. This chain's CDR3 is CASSGDESYEQYF. The CDR3 nucleotides are TGTGCCAGCAGTGGGGACGAGTCCTACGAGCAGTACTTC.

This clonotype was found many times. The J gene is TRBJ1-5, the V gene TRBV30; no clear D. The germline CDR1 and CDR2 sequences are GTSNPN and SVGIG (reference sequence). V lost 3 bases to trimming and J lost 2 bases, with 8 bases between them. This CDR3 is built from 13 residues. Written as DNA, the CDR3 is TGTGCCTGGAGCAACGGTGGCAATCAGCCCCAGCATTTT. Residues: CAWSNGGNQPQHF.

On this clonotype: A read error may explain this, as a much larger clone is one base away. The chain employs TRBV28 and TRBJ2-1, with 8 bases fitting TRBD2. V lost 2 bases, J lost 6 bases, and 12 bases stayed unmatched. The CDR3 consists of 17 residues. The germline V gene has CDR1 MDHEN and CDR2 SYDVKM. The CDR3 coding sequence is TGTGCCAGCAGTTTAACCCACGTGGGTAGCGGGGTCAATGAGCAGTTCTTC. This sequence encodes CASSLTHVGSGVNEQFF.

At least ten counts were recorded for this clonotype. This chain uses TRBV10-2 with TRBJ2-5; D might be TRBD2 (6 bases). CDR3 size: 15 residues. In germline, CDR1 is WSHSY, CDR2 SAAADI. V was trimmed by 0 bases and J by 0 bases, leaving 8 bases between them. CDR3 DNA sequence: TGCGCCAGCAGTGAGTCACCTAGCGACCAAGAGACCCAGTACTTC. This sequence encodes CASSESPSDQETQYF.

This clonotype was seen at least ten times. The chain uses TRBV7-9 and TRBJ2-7; D is uncertain. Germline V lookup: CDR1 SEHNR, CDR2 FQNEAQ (reference sequence). There are 14 residues in the CDR3. Trimming removed 5 bases from V and 0 bases from J, with 11 bases in between. This CDR3 reads CASSIPADSYEQYF. CDR3 bases: TGTGCCAGCAGCATCCCCGCAGACTCCTACGAGCAGTACTTC.

This clonotype has a count of ten or more. The chain combines TRBV29-1 with TRBJ2-1, with 11 nucleotides matching TRBD2. The CDR3 sequence is 15 residues long. The germline V gene encodes CDR1 SQVTM and CDR2 ANQGSEA. V was clipped by 3 bases and J by 6 bases; unmatched bases: 7. CDR3 protein: CSVDTGLAGGNEQFF. The CDR3 DNA reads TGCAGCGTTGACACAGGCCTAGCGGGAGGCAATGAGCAGTTCTTC.

In this sample, this clonotype turned up many times. J is TRBJ1-2 and V is TRBV5-1; D gene ambiguous. The CDR3 has 13 amino acids. Per the germline V gene, CDR1 is SGHRS and CDR2 is YFSETQ. V lost 0 bases and J lost 4, with 7 bases in between. The CDR3 sequence is CASSLVAAYGYTF. DNA for the CDR3: TGCGCCAGCAGCTTGGTGGCAGCCTATGGCTACACCTTC.

The chain combines TRBV19 with TRBJ2-2; D gene ambiguous. This CDR3 comprises 14 residues. V gave up 3 bases and J gave up 1 base, with 6 bases separating them. Germline CDR1 reads LNHDA; CDR2 reads SQIVND (reference sequence). This chain's CDR3 is CASSMAENTGELFF. DNA for the CDR3: TGTGCCAGTAGTATGGCGGAGAACACCGGGGAGCTGTTTTTT.

A note on this clonotype: This may arise from a read error, as a much more abundant clone is one base away. The gene calls are TRBV2 and TRBJ2-1; TRBD1 is a possible D gene (5 bases). Germline CDR1 and CDR2: SNHLY and FYNNEI. The CDR3 is made up of 14 amino acids. The CDR3 DNA follows: TGTGCCAGCAGTGGTTGGGGCCGTCTGGATGAGAAGTTCTTC. Residues: CASSGWGRLDEKFF.

This clonotype was seen a handful of times. The chain has TRBV4-3 and TRBJ1-3, with D uncertain. The length of the CDR3 is 17 residues. Germline loops: CDR1 LGHNA, CDR2 YSLEER. Trimming cost V 0 bases and J 0 bases, with 12 bases left between them. CDR3 in amino acids: CASSQDGAGSSGNTIYF. The DNA for the CDR3 is TGCGCCAGCAGCCAAGATGGCGCGGGATCCTCTGGAAACACCATATATTTT.

This clonotype was seen repeatedly, ten times or more. The V and J genes are TRBV14 and TRBJ1-5; 8 nucleotides match TRBD1. Germline CDR1 SGHDN, CDR2 FVKESK. After removal of 3 bases from V and 5 bases from J, the junction contained 3 bases not matched to a gene. The CDR3 totals 14 residues. In DNA form, the CDR3 reads TGTGCCAGCAGCCAGGACAGGGAAGATCAGCCCCAGCATTTT. Its translation is CASSQDREDQPQHF.

With regard to this clonotype: This could be a read error, since a much larger clone is one nucleotide away. CDR3 residues: CASSLRGDTRYF. The DNA of the CDR3 is TGTGCCAGCAGCTTACGTGGAGATACGCGGTATTTT. The V gene is TRBV13, the J gene TRBJ2-3; D is undetermined. The CDR3 is made up of 12 amino acids. Germline V gene data show CDR1 as PRHDT and CDR2 as FYEKMQ (reference sequence).

On this clonotype itself: One base away lies a much larger clone, so this may be a sequencing read error. The CDR3 sequence is CSVEGELSANYGCTF. DNA for the CDR3: TGCAGCGTTGAAGGCGAATTGAGCGCTAACTATGGCTGCACCTTC. V is TRBV29-1 and J is TRBJ1-2; no firm D call. This CDR3 region has 15 residues. Germline V gives CDR1 SQVTM, CDR2 ANQGSEA.

Concerning this clonotype: A much larger clone lies a single base off, so this may be a read error. This chain joins TRBV12-3 or TRBV12-4 and TRBJ2-5, with TRBD1 matching 7 bases. The CDR3 spans 14 residues. CDR3 protein: CAGSLVGGSETQYF. CDR3 in DNA: TGTGCCGGCAGTTTAGTAGGGGGCAGTGAGACCCAGTACTTC.

Comment on this clonotype: This may arise from a read error, as a much more abundant clone is one base away. The J gene is TRBJ1-1, the V gene TRBV18; no definite D call. Germline-derived CDR1 and CDR2 are KGHSH and LQKENI. The CDR3 totals 12 residues. V dropped 3 bases and J dropped 8 bases, with 10 bases sitting between them. CDR3 DNA: TGTGCCAGCTCACCGGGAGGCAGGGAAGCTTTCTTT. This codes for CASSPGGREAFF.

This clonotype has a count of ten or more. The chain is built from TRBV20-1 and TRBJ1-5; the D gene is possibly TRBD1 (6 bases). The CDR3 is 15 residues long. Germline V gene data show CDR1 as DFQATT and CDR2 as SNEGSKA (reference sequence). The V gene lost 2 bases and the J gene lost 2 bases, with 13 bases spanning the gap. DNA for the CDR3: TGCAGTGCTAGACCCAGGGGTCCGGGCAATCAGCCCCAGCATTTT. Translated, it gives CSARPRGPGNQPQHF.

This clonotype was recorded many times. The chain has TRBV30 and TRBJ2-7; TRBD1 or TRBD2 may be the D gene (5 bases each). Trimming took off 2 bases at V and 1 base at J, with 18 bases between the two ends. Germline CDR1 reads GTSNPN; CDR2 reads SVGIG (reference sequence). There are 16 residues in the CDR3. CDR3 amino acids: CAWSPLGDPRSYEQYF. Here the CDR3 DNA reads TGTGCCTGGAGTCCGTTGGGGGACCCCCGGTCCTACGAGCAGTACTTC. The full variable domain, in which reference TRBV30 and TRBJ2-7 provide the parts outside the CDR3, is SQTIHQWPATLVQPVGSPLSLECTVEGTSNPNLYWYRQAAGRGLQLLFYSVGIGQISSEVPQNLSASRPQDRQFILSSKKLLLSDSGFYLCAWSPLGDPRSYEQYFGPGTRLTVT.

The table lists this clonotype with many counts. V is TRBV7-3 and J is TRBJ2-6; D perhaps matches TRBD1 (6 bases). From germline, CDR1 is SGHTA and CDR2 FQGTGA. The V and J ends lost 5 bases and 0 bases respectively, with 14 bases between them. The CDR3 consists of 17 residues. CDR3 region: CASSTDSVFSGANVLTF. The CDR3 nucleotides read TGTGCCAGCAGCACGGACAGTGTATTCTCTGGGGCCAACGTCCTGACTTTC. Combining the CDR3 with reference TRBV7-3 and TRBJ2-6 gives the whole variable domain GAGVSQTPSNKVTEKGKYVELRCDPISGHTALYWYRQSLGQGPEFLIYFQGTGAADDSGLPNDRFFAVRPEGSVSTLKIQRTERGDSAVYLCASSTDSVFSGANVLTFGAGSRLTVL.

This clonotype appeared many times. This rearrangement joins TRBV14 to TRBJ2-7; possibly TRBD1 or TRBD2 for D (5 bases each). Germline V gene data show CDR1 as SGHDN and CDR2 as FVKESK. This CDR3 is built from 14 residues. V was trimmed by 3 bases and J by 6 bases, leaving 15 bases between them. CDR3: CASSHPGAGFEQYF. The CDR3 DNA follows: TGTGCCAGCAGCCACCCCGGGGCCGGGTTCGAGCAGTACTTC.

Details on this clonotype: A read error may be the cause here, since a much bigger clone is one base away. The chain recombines TRBV5-3 with TRBJ2-3, with TRBD2 matching over 7 bases. TRBV5-3 is reported as an ORF; its role is uncertain. The CDR3 totals 16 residues. The DNA for the CDR3 is TGTGCCAGCAGCTTGGCCCTCGGGAGGACCGGGGATACGCAGTATTTT. Protein sequence: CASSLALGRTGDTQYF.

With respect to this clonotype: A single base separates this from a much larger clone, so it may be a read error. The conserved closing phenylalanine or tryptophan is absent in this CDR3, likely reflecting a read error. V is TRBV6-9 and J is TRBJ2-1; a weak D match, TRBD2 (6 bases). The germline CDR1 and CDR2 sequences are MNHGY and SVAAGI. The CDR3 extends over 12 amino acids. With 8 bases removed from V and 7 bases from J, the gap between germline ends came to 12 bases. The CDR3: CASGRRGNEQFI. The CDR3 DNA sequence: TGTGCCAGCGGGAGACGGGGGAATGAGCAGTTCATC.

The chain recombines TRBV7-9 with TRBJ2-7; 9 bases agree with TRBD2. The V segment lost 5 bases and the J segment 2 bases; nucleotides outside the gene matches: 7. The V gene's germline CDR1 is SEHNR and CDR2 FQNEAQ (reference sequence). The CDR3 runs to 15 residues. This CDR3 is CASSPELAGTYEQYF. CDR3 bases: TGTGCCAGCAGCCCAGAGCTAGCGGGAACCTACGAGCAGTACTTC.

V and J are TRBV20-1 and TRBJ2-7, with D perhaps matching TRBD1 (6 bases). This CDR3 has 14 residues. Germline V gene sequence: CDR1 DFQATT, CDR2 SNEGSKA (reference sequence). V was shortened by 3 bases and J by 2 bases, with 14 bases between the two germline ends. DNA for the CDR3: TGCAGTGCTAGTTGGGGGCGAAACCCCTACGAGCAGTACTTC. Residues: CSASWGRNPYEQYF.

This clonotype appeared once. This may be a read error: a much more frequent sequence differs by one nucleotide. The chain links TRBV29-1 to TRBJ2-7; D gene uncertain. CDR1 and CDR2 (germline): SQVTM, ANQGSEA. This CDR3 region has 13 residues. The CDR3 loop is CCVETPNRNEQYF. CDR3 DNA: TGCTGCGTTGAAACCCCAAATCGGAACGAGCAGTACTTC.